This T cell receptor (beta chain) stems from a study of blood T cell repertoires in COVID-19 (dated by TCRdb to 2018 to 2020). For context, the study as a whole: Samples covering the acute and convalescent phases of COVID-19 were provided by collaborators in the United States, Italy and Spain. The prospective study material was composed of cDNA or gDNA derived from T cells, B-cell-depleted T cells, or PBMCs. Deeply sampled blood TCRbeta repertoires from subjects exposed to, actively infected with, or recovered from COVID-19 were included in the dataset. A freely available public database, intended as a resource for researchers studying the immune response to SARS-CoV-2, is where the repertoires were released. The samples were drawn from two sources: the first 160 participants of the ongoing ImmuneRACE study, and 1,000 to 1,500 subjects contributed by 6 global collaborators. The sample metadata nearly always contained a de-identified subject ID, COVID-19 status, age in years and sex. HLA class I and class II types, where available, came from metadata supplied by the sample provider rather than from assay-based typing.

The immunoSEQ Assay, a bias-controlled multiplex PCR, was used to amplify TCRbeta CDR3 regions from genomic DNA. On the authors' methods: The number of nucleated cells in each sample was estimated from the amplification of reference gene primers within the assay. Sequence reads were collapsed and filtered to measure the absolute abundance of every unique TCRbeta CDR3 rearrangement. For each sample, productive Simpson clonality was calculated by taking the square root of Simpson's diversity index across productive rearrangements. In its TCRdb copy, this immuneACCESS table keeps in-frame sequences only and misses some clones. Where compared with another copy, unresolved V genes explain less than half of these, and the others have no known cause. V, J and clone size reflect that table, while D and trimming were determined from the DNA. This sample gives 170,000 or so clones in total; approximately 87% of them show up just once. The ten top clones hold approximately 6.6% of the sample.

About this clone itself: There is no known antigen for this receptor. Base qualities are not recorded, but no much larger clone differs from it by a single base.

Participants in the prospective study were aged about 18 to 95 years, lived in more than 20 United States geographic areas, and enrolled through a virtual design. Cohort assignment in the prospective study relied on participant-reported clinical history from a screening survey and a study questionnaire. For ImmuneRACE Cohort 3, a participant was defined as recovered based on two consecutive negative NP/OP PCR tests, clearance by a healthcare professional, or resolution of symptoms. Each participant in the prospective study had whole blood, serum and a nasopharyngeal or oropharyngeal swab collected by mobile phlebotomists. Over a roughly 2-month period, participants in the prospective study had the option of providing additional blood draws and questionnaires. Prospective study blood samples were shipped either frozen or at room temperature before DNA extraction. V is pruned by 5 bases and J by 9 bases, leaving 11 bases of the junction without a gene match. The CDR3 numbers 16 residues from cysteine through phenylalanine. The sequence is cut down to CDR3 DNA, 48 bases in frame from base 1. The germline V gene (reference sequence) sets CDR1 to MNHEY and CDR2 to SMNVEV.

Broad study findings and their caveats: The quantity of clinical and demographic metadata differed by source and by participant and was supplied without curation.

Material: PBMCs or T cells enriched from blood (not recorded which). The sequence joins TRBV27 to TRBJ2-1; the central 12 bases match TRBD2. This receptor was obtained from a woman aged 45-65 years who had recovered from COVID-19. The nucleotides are TGTGCCAGCAGTCCCCCCTCTAGCGGGGGGGCTATTGAGCAGTTCTTC. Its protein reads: CASSPPSSGGAIEQFF.